The entry below gives a single TCR beta chain sequence along with its context. This specimen comes from a study of blood T cell repertoires in COVID-19. The data were produced by immunoSEQ multiplex PCR, yet TCRdb's version contains in-frame clones alone and is incomplete. The sample carries 65,000 or so clones, roughly 83% recorded once. Sample: peripheral blood. This clonotype was obtained from a man aged 25-40 years with COVID-19, enrolled during active disease.

CDR3 sequence reads: CASSPTIDTQYF. In nucleotides, the CDR3 is TGTGCCAGCAGCCCTACTATAGATACGCAGTATTTT. The V gene is TRBV11-2, the J gene TRBJ2-3, with no clear D. The length of the CDR3 is 12 residues. V gave up 5 bases and J gave up 5 bases, with 8 bases separating them. Germline CDR1 and CDR2: SGHAT and FQNNGV. The whole variable domain, remainder taken from reference TRBV11-2 and TRBJ2-3, is EAGVAQSPRYKIIEKRQSVAFWCNPISGHATLYWYQQILGQGPKLLIQFQNNGVVDDSQLPKDRFSAERLKGVDSTLKIQPAKLEDSAVYLCASSPTIDTQYFGPGTRLTVL.